The clone carrying this TCR beta chain has more than one count but fewer than ten. This sample stems from a study of TIL therapy for anti-PD-1-resistant metastatic lung cancer. Study at large: Median patient age was nearly 55, ranging roughly 38-85 years. By whole-exome sequencing, median non-synonymous tumor mutation burden was less than 1.6 mutations per megabase. Most patients had lung adenocarcinoma.

The germline CDR1 and CDR2 sequences are MNHNS and SASEGT. The CDR3 is 16 residues long. Between the trimmed V and J ends, which lost 0 bases and 5 bases, there was a span of 14 bases. The time point here: pre-treatment sample, taken before nivolumab and TIL therapy. Sequencing used immunoSEQ v3. The repertoire was sequenced with immunoSEQ multiplex PCR; TCRdb's copy has only in-frame clones and lacks some. The data hold about 53,000 clones, with roughly 70% observed a single time. The rearrangement joins TRBV6-1 to TRBJ1-5, with D perhaps TRBD1 (5 bases). Source: blood, taken at baseline. The clonotype was recovered from a person between 25 and 80 years old with non-small cell lung cancer. CDR3 protein: CASSEAFGQGYQPQHF. CDR3 coding DNA: TGTGCCAGCAGTGAAGCGTTCGGCCAGGGCTATCAGCCCCAGCATTTT.